The 21 T cell receptor beta chains presented below share a single source sample, sequenced in a study of blood T cell repertoires in COVID-19. Generated by immunoSEQ multiplex PCR, the TCRdb table keeps only in-frame clones and is missing some. The profile shows over 300,000 clones, 70% to 90% of them singletons. The sample taken for sequencing was peripheral blood. These receptors originate from a man between 18 and 35 years old who had recovered from COVID-19.

The J gene is TRBJ1-6, the V gene TRBV6-6; tentative D call: TRBD1 (5 bases). Germline loops: CDR1 MNHNY, CDR2 SVGAGI (reference sequence). There are 16 residues in the CDR3. Trimming removed 6 bases at V and 6 bases at J, with 18 bases between. CDR3 amino acids: CASSFPGQGLNSPLHF. DNA of the CDR3: TGTGCCAGCAGCTTCCCCGGACAAGGGCTTAATTCACCCCTCCACTTT.

The chain joins TRBV5-6 to TRBJ1-1, with a weak D call TRBD1 (5 bases). Germline V lookup: CDR1 SGHDT, CDR2 YYEEEE. The CDR3 runs 15 residues. Trimming shortened V by 4 bases and J by 8 bases, and 21 bases separated the two germline ends. Written as DNA, the CDR3 is TGTGCCAGCAGCGATACGACAGACTCGTTAATCGAAGCTTTCTTT. It codes for CASSDTTDSLIEAFF.

The genes are TRBV19 and TRBJ2-3; D might be TRBD2 (6 bases). This CDR3 has 22 amino acids. The V gene's germline CDR1 is LNHDA and CDR2 SQIVND (reference sequence). V lost 7 bases to trimming and J lost 2 bases, with 37 bases between them. CDR3 nucleotide sequence: TGTGCCAGTACCTCCCTAGGCCACGGACTGGTCGGTCCTCGGGAGCCCACAGATACGCAGTATTTT. Its protein is CASTSLGHGLVGPREPTDTQYF. Full variable domain (missing parts from reference TRBV19 and TRBJ2-3): DGGITQSPKYLFRKEGQNVTLSCEQNLNHDAMYWYRQDPGQGLRLIYYSQIVNDFQKGDIAEGYSVSREKKESFPLTVTSAQKNPTAFYLCASTSLGHGLVGPREPTDTQYFGPGTRLTVL.

The chain is built from TRBV7-2 and TRBJ1-2; tentatively, D is TRBD1 (6 bases). The CDR3 has 14 residues. The germline V and J ends were trimmed by 3 bases and 4 bases, with 12 bases remaining between them. CDR1 and CDR2 (germline): SGHTA, FQGNSA. CDR3 in DNA: TGTGCCAGCAGCTTCGGGACATGGCCCTATGGCTACACCTTC. It encodes CASSFGTWPYGYTF.

V gene TRBV6-6 combines with J gene TRBJ2-7, with TRBD1 identical over 7 bases. This CDR3 is built from 13 residues. V shed 2 bases and J 5 bases; nucleotides not matched to a gene: 3. Looked up from germline, CDR1 is MNHNY and CDR2 is SVGAGI (reference sequence). For the CDR3, the DNA is TGTGCCAGCAGTTACCCAGGGGGAAACGAGCAGTACTTC. Its protein product is CASSYPGGNEQYF.

The V gene is TRBV9, the J gene TRBJ2-2; 7 bases fit TRBD2. Germline V lookup: CDR1 SGDLS, CDR2 YYNGEE. Trimming removed 1 base from V and 3 bases from J; junction bases left unmatched: 9. The CDR3 is made up of 17 amino acids. The CDR3 bases are TGTGCCAGCAGCGTAAGTTTTCCTAGCGGATACACCGGGGAGCTGTTTTTT. The encoded protein is CASSVSFPSGYTGELFF.

Notes on this clone: Other DNA sequences in this specimen translate into the identical CDR3. V is TRBV4-1 and J is TRBJ1-2, with D possibly matching TRBD1 (5 bases). The CDR3 loop spans 14 amino acids. CDR1 and CDR2 from the germline V gene are MGHRA and YSYEKL. V was trimmed by 4 bases and J by 1 base, leaving 10 bases between them. This CDR3 is CASSPQGSNYGYTF. DNA for the CDR3: TGCGCCAGCAGCCCGCAGGGAAGTAACTATGGCTACACCTTC.

The genes are TRBV5-1 and TRBJ2-3; TRBD2 might be the D (6 bases). The germline V gene has CDR1 SGHRS and CDR2 YFSETQ. The length of the CDR3 is 14 residues. V lost 1 base and J 2 bases, leaving 8 bases between the germline ends. The CDR3 sequence: CASSLRDSTDTQYF. In nucleotides, the CDR3 is TGCGCCAGCAGCTTGCGGGACTCCACAGATACGCAGTATTTT.

The chain combines TRBV6-5 with TRBJ1-1; 10 positions match TRBD1. The V segment lost 6 bases and the J segment 6 bases; nucleotides outside the gene matches: 4. Germline-derived CDR1 and CDR2 are MNHEY and SVGAGI. CDR3 length: 13 residues. CDR3 region: CASRDRGAAEAFF. CDR3 DNA: TGTGCCAGCAGGGACAGGGGGGCGGCTGAAGCTTTCTTT.

The CDR3 spells CASSQDPGTSGISYEQYF. The CDR3 region has the DNA TGCGCCAGCAGCCAAGATCCCGGGACTAGCGGGATCTCCTACGAGCAGTACTTC. The V gene is TRBV4-3, the J gene TRBJ2-7; 13 bases are a match to TRBD2. The CDR3 contains 18 residues. Trimming at V came to 0 bases and at J to 0 bases, leaving 5 bases not matched to a gene. The germline CDR1 and CDR2 sequences are LGHNA and YSLEER.

V and J are TRBV13 and TRBJ2-5; TRBD2 might be the D (7 bases). The germline V and J ends were trimmed by 4 bases and 4 bases, with 13 bases remaining between them. This CDR3 is built from 14 residues. Germline V lookup: CDR1 PRHDT, CDR2 FYEKMQ (reference sequence). CDR3 residues: CASSSRGGGETQYF. The CDR3 nucleotides read TGTGCCAGCAGCTCCAGGGGAGGGGGAGAGACCCAGTACTTC. Using reference TRBV13 and TRBJ2-5 for the parts outside the CDR3, the full variable domain is AAGVIQSPRHLIKEKRETATLKCYPIPRHDTVYWYQQGPGQDPQFLISFYEKMQSDKGSIPDRFSAQQFSDYHSELNMSSLELGDSALYFCASSSRGGGETQYFGPGTRLLVL.

The chain couples TRBV2 to TRBJ2-7; maybe TRBD1 (5 bases). Trimming took off 6 bases at V and 0 bases at J, with 6 bases between the two ends. The germline V gene encodes CDR1 SNHLY and CDR2 FYNNEI. The CDR3 loop spans 12 amino acids. CDR3 residues: CASRQVSYEQYF. As DNA, the CDR3 is TGTGCCAGCAGACAGGTCTCCTACGAGCAGTACTTC.

This chain connects TRBV5-1 to TRBJ1-1; D remains unclear. There are 13 residues in the CDR3. The germline V gene encodes CDR1 SGHRS and CDR2 YFSETQ. The germline V and J ends were trimmed by 0 bases and 2 bases, with 5 bases remaining between them. As DNA, the CDR3 is TGCGCCAGCAGCTTGGATCCTAACACTGAAGCTTTCTTT. This encodes CASSLDPNTEAFF.

This clone was counted a single time. V usage is TRBV6-1 and J usage is TRBJ2-7, with D perhaps TRBD1 (6 bases). CDR3 length: 14 residues. Between the trimmed V and J ends, which lost 3 bases and 2 bases, there was a span of 11 bases. In germline, CDR1 is MNHNS, CDR2 SASEGT. The CDR3 spells CASSEGTRTYEQYF. The DNA of the CDR3 is TGTGCCAGCAGTGAGGGGACACGTACCTACGAGCAGTACTTC.

The gene calls are TRBV5-1 and TRBJ2-2, with 7 bases fitting TRBD2. CDR1 is SGHRS and CDR2 is YFSETQ in the germline V gene. The J segment lost 4 bases and the V segment lost 6 bases, leaving 9 bases of the junction unmatched. The CDR3 contains 15 residues. CDR3: CASTERGAGTGELFF. The CDR3 DNA follows: TGCGCCAGCACCGAGCGGGGCGCGGGCACCGGGGAGCTGTTTTTT.

V gene TRBV30 combines with J gene TRBJ1-5, with D tentatively TRBD1 (6 bases). The germline V and J ends were trimmed by 2 bases and 7 bases, with 12 bases remaining between them. The CDR3 consists of 13 residues. Germline-derived CDR1 and CDR2 are GTSNPN and SVGIG (reference sequence). The DNA of the CDR3 is TGTGCCTGGAGTATGACAGGAGGCCAGCCCCAGCATTTT. Its protein is CAWSMTGGQPQHF.

This chain joins TRBV10-3 and TRBJ2-3; 8 bases line up with TRBD1. Germline CDR1 and CDR2: ENHRY and SYGVKD. V lost 2 bases to trimming and J lost 3 bases; unmatched junction nucleotides: 4. This CDR3 spans 15 amino acids. The CDR3, as DNA: TGTGCCATCAGTGAGGAGAGGACAGGGACAGATACGCAGTATTTT. Translated, it gives CAISEERTGTDTQYF.

This clone was recorded once. The V call is TRBV4-2, the J call TRBJ1-2; 10 bases are a match to TRBD1. The CDR3 is 21 residues long. Germline CDR1 is LGHNA and CDR2 is YNFKEQ. Trimming removed 1 base from V and 7 bases from J; junction bases left unmatched: 24. This CDR3 reads CASSQALRDRDRGRGVVGYTF. Written as DNA, the CDR3 is TGTGCCAGCAGCCAAGCCCTAAGAGACCGGGACAGGGGTAGGGGAGTCGTTGGCTACACCTTC.

This chain links TRBV5-5 with TRBJ1-1, with a tentative D call TRBD1 (6 bases). This CDR3 comprises 15 residues. CDR1 is SGHKS and CDR2 is YYEKEE in the germline V gene (reference sequence). V lost 0 bases and J 5 bases, leaving 14 bases between the germline ends. CDR3 bases: TGTGCCAGCAGCTTGGCCGCAGGGGCAGGGACTGAAGCTTTCTTT. Its protein is CASSLAAGAGTEAFF.

This rearrangement joins TRBV6-2 or TRBV6-3 to TRBJ2-2; D may be TRBD2 (5 bases). CDR1 and CDR2 (germline): MNHEY, SVGEGT. V was cut by 0 bases and J by 6 bases, with 11 bases left in between. CDR3 length: 15 residues. Here the CDR3 reads CASSYSIEGSGELFF. For the CDR3, the DNA is TGTGCCAGCAGTTACTCGATTGAGGGTTCCGGGGAGCTGTTTTTT.

The chain uses TRBV2 and TRBJ2-3; no reliable D call. CDR1 SNHLY and CDR2 FYNNEI come from the germline V gene. The CDR3 runs to 12 residues. The V end lost 6 bases, the J end lost 1 base, and 5 bases lay between the germline ends. The CDR3 DNA reads TGTGCCAGCAGCCCCGGCACAGATACGCAGTATTTT. Translated, it gives CASSPGTDTQYF.